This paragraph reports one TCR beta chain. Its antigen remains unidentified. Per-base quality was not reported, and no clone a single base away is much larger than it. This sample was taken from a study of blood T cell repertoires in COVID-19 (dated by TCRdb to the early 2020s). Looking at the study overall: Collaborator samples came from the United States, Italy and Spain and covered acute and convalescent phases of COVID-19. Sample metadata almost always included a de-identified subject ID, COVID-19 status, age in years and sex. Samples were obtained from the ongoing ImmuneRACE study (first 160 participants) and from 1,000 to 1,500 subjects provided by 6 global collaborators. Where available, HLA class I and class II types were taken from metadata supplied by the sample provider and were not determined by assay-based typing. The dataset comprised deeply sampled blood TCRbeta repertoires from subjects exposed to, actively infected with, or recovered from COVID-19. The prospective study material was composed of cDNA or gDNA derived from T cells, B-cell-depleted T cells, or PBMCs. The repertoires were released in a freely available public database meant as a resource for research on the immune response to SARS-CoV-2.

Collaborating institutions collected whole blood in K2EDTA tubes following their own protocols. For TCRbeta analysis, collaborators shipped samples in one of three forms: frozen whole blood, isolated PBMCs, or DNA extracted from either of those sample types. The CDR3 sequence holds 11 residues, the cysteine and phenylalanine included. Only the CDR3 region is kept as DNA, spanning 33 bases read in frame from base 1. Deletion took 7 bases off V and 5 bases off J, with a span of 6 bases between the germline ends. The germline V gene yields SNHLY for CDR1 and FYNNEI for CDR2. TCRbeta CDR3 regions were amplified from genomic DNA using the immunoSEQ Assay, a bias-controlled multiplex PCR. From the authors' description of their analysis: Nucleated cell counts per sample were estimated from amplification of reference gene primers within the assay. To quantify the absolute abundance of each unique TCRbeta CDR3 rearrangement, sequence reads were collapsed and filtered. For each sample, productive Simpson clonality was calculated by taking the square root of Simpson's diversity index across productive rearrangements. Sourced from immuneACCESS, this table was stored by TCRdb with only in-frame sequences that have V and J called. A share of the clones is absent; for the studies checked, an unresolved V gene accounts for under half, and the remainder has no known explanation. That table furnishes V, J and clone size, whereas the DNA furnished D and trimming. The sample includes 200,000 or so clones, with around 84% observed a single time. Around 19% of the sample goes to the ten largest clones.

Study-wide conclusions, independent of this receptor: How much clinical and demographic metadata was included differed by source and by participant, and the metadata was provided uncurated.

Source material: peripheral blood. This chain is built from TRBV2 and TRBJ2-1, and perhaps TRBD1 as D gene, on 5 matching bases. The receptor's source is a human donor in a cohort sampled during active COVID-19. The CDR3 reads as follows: CASKGDNEQFF. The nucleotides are TGTGCCAGCAAAGGGGACAATGAGCAGTTCTTC.